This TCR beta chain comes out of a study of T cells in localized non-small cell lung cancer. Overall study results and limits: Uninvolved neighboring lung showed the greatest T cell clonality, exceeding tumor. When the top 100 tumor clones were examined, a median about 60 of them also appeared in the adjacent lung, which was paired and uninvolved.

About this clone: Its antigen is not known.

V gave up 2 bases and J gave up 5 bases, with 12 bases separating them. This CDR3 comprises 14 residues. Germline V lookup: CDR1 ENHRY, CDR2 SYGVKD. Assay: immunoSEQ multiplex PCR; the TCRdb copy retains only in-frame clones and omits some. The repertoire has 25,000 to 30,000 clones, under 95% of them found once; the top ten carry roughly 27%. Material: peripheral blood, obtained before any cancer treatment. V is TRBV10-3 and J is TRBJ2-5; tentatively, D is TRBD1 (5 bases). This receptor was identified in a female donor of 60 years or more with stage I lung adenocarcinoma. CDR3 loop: CAISERTLRETQYF. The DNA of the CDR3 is TGTGCCATCAGTGAGAGGACATTGAGGGAGACCCAGTACTTC.